Below, 7 T cell receptor beta chains from the same sample are listed, as sequenced in a study of cytotoxic CD8 clonotypes in ibrutinib-treated CLL. Method: immunoSEQ multiplex PCR; TCRdb's copy keeps in-frame clones and lacks some. The table records roughly 30,000 clones, approximately 80% of them present only once. This specimen consisted of PBMCs, obtained after 36 months of ibrutinib treatment. All receptors come from a human donor with chronic lymphocytic leukemia.

This clone occurred a few times. This CDR3 is CKTGLIMNTEAFF. CDR3 in DNA: TGTAAGACAGGGCTTATAATGAACACTGAAGCTTTCTTT. This chain links TRBV7-9 with TRBJ1-1, with 7 bases lining up with TRBD1. Germline assignment: CDR1 SEHNR and CDR2 FQNEAQ (reference sequence). The length of the CDR3 is 13 residues.

This chain uses TRBV4-3 with TRBJ1-1; a possible D gene is TRBD1 (6 bases). Trimming left V 2 bases short and J 1 base short, with 11 bases between. Germline loops: CDR1 LGHNA, CDR2 YSLEER. This CDR3 region has 15 residues. The CDR3 coding sequence is TGCGCCAGCAGCCAAACAGACAGGACGAACACTGAAGCTTTCTTT. The encoded protein is CASSQTDRTNTEAFF.

Only a few counts were recorded for this clone. The rearrangement uses TRBV9 and TRBJ1-2, with 9 bases aligning to TRBD1. The CDR3 is made up of 16 amino acids. Germline-derived CDR1 and CDR2 are SGDLS and YYNGEE. The J segment lost 3 bases and the V segment lost 6 bases, leaving 12 bases of the junction unmatched. CDR3 DNA: TGTGCCAGCATCAGGACAGGGGCCGATGAAGACTATGGCTACACCTTC. It yields the protein CASIRTGADEDYGYTF.

This chain connects TRBV5-1 to TRBJ1-6, with 8 bases aligning to TRBD1. This CDR3 contains 15 residues. Germline CDR1 SGHRS, CDR2 YFSETQ. J was trimmed by 5 bases and V by 2 bases; bases with no gene match: 3. This chain's CDR3 is CASSLTDRDNSPLHF. DNA for the CDR3: TGCGCCAGCAGCTTAACGGACAGGGATAATTCACCCCTCCACTTT.

DNA of the CDR3: TGTGCCAGCAGCGTAAGCCTAGCGGGGGGACAAGAGACCCAGTACTTC. It encodes CASSVSLAGGQETQYF. V and J are TRBV9 and TRBJ2-5, with TRBD2 identical over 11 bases. Germline V gene data show CDR1 as SGDLS and CDR2 as YYNGEE. J lost 2 bases, V lost 1 base, and 4 bases had no gene match. This CDR3 contains 16 residues.

The chain carries TRBV11-2 and TRBJ1-2, with D perhaps TRBD1 (6 bases). Germline V lookup: CDR1 SGHAT, CDR2 FQNNGV. CDR3 length equals 14 residues. Trimming left V 1 base short and J 2 bases short, with 8 bases between. The CDR3 loop is CASSLGGRNYGYTF. The CDR3 DNA reads TGTGCCAGCAGCTTAGGGGGGCGGAACTATGGCTACACCTTC. Full variable domain (outside the CDR3, taken from reference TRBV11-2 and TRBJ1-2): EAGVAQSPRYKIIEKRQSVAFWCNPISGHATLYWYQQILGQGPKLLIQFQNNGVVDDSQLPKDRFSAERLKGVDSTLKIQPAKLEDSAVYLCASSLGGRNYGYTFGSGTRLTVV.

J is TRBJ1-6 and V is TRBV4-1, with 7 bases identical to TRBD1. Germline V lookup: CDR1 MGHRA, CDR2 YSYEKL. The CDR3 length is 15 residues. J lost 5 bases, V lost 4 bases, and 5 bases had no gene match. The CDR3 is CASSPGQANNSPLHF. The CDR3 DNA sequence: TGCGCCAGCAGCCCCGGACAGGCAAATAATTCACCCCTCCACTTT.